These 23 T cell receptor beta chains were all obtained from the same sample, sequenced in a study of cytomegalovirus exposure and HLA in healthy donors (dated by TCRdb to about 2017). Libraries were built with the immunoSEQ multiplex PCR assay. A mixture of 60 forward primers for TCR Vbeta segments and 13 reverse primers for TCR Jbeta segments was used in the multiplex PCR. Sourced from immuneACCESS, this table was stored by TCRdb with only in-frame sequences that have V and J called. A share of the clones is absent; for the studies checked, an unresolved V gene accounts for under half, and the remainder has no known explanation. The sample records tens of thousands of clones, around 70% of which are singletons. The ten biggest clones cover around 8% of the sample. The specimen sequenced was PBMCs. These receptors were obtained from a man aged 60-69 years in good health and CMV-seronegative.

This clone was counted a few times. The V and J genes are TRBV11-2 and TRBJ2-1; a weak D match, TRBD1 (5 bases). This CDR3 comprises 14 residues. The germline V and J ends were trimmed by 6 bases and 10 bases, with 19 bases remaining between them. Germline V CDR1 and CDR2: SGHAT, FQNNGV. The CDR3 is CASRNLWVAGEQFF. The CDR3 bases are TGTGCCAGCAGAAACCTCTGGGTGGCAGGGGAGCAGTTCTTC.

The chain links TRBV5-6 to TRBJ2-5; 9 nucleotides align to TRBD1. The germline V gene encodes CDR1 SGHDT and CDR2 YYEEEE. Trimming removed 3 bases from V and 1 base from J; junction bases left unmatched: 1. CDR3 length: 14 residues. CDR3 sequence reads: CASSWGQGQETQYF. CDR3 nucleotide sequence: TGTGCCAGCAGCTGGGGACAGGGCCAAGAGACCCAGTACTTC.

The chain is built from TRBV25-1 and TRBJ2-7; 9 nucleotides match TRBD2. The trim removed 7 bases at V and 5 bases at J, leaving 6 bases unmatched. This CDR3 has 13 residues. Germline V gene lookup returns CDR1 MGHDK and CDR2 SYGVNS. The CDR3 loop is CASKAGGVNEQYF. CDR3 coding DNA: TGTGCCAGCAAAGCGGGAGGCGTCAACGAGCAGTACTTC.

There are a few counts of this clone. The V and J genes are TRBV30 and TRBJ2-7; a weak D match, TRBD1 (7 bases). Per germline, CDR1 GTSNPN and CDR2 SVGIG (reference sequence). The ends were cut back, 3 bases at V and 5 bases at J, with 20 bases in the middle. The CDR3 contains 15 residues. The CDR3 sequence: CAWSVTFGRGDEQYF. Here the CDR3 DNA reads TGTGCCTGGAGCGTTACCTTCGGCAGGGGGGACGAGCAGTACTTC.

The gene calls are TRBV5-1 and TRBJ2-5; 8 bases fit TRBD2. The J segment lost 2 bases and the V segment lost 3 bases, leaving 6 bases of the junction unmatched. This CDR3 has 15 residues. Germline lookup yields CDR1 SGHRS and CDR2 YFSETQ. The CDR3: CASSWGVAGQETQYF. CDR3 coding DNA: TGCGCCAGCAGCTGGGGGGTAGCGGGACAAGAGACCCAGTACTTC. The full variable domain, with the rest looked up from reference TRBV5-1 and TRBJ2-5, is KAGVTQTPRYLIKTRGQQVTLSCSPISGHRSVSWYQQTPGQGLQFLFEYFSETQRNKGNFPGRFSGRQFSNSRSEMNVSTLELGDSALYLCASSWGVAGQETQYFGPGTRLLVL.

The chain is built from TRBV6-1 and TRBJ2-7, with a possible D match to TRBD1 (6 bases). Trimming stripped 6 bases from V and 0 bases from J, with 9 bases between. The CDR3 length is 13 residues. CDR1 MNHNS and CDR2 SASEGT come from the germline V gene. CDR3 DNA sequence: TGTGCCAGCAGGGGGACACTCTCCTACGAGCAGTACTTC. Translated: CASRGTLSYEQYF.

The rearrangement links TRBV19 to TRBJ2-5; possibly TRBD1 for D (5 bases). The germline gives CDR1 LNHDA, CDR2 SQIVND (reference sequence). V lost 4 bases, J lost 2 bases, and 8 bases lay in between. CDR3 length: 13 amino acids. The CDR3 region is CASSTGHQETQYF. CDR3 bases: TGTGCCAGTAGTACAGGACATCAAGAGACCCAGTACTTC.

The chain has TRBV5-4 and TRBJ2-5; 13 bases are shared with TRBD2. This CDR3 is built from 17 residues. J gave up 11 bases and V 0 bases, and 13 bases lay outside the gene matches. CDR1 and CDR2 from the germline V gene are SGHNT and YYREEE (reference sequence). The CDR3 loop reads CASSLGGTSGNIGTQYF. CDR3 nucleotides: TGTGCCAGCAGCTTGGGAGGGACTAGCGGGAATATTGGTACTCAGTACTTC.

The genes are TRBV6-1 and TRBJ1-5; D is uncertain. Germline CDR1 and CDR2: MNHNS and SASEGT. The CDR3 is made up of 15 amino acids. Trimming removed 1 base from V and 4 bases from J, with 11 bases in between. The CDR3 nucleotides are TGTGCCAGCAGTGAAGTGAGTGAGCGGAATCAGCCCCAGCATTTT. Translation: CASSEVSERNQPQHF.

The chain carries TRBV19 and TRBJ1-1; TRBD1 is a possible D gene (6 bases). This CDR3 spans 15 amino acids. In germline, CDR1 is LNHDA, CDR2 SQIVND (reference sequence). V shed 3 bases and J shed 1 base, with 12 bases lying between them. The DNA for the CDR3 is TGTGCCAGTAGTATTGCCCCGACAGGGAACACTGAAGCTTTCTTT. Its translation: CASSIAPTGNTEAFF.

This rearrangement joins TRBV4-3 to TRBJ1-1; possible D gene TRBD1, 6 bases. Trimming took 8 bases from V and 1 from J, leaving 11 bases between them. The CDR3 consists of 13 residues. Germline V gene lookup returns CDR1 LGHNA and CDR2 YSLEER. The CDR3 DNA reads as TGCGCCAGCCGGTTACAGGGGAACACTGAAGCTTTCTTT. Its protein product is CASRLQGNTEAFF.

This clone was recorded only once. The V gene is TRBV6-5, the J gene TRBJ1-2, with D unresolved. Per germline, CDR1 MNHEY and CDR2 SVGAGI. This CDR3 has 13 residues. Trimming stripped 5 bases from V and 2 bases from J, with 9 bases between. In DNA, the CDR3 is TGTGCCAGCAGTATTACGGGGAACTATGGCTACACCTTC. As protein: CASSITGNYGYTF.

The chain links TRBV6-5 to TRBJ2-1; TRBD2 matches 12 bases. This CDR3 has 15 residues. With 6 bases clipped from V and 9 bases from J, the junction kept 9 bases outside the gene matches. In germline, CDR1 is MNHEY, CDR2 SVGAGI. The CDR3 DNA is TGTGCCAGCAGCCCTAGGACTAGCGGGGTTAGTGAGCAGTTCTTC. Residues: CASSPRTSGVSEQFF.

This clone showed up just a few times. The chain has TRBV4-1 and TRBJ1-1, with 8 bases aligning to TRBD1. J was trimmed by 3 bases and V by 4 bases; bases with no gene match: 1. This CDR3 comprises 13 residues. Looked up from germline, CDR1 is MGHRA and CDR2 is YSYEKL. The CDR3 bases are TGCGCCAGCAGCCTACAGGGGGACACTGAAGCTTTCTTT. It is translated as CASSLQGDTEAFF.

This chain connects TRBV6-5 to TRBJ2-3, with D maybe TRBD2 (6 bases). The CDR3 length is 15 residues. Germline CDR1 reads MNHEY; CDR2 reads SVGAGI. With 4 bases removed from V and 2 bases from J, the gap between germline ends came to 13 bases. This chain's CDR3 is CASSSASVPTDTQYF. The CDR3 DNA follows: TGTGCCAGCAGTTCCGCTAGCGTCCCCACAGATACGCAGTATTTT.

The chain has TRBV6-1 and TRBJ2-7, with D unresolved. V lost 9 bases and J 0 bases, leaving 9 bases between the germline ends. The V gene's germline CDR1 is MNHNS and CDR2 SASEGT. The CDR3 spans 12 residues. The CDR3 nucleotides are TGTGCCAGTGCCGGGTACTCCTACGAGCAGTACTTC. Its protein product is CASAGYSYEQYF.

The CDR3 DNA reads as TGTGCCAGCAGCTTGAACTATGCGGACAGTGCCTACGAGCAGTACTTC. The encoded protein is CASSLNYADSAYEQYF. This chain joins TRBV5-6 and TRBJ2-7; D may be TRBD1 (6 bases). The ends were cut back, 1 base at V and 2 bases at J, with 16 bases in the middle. This CDR3 has 16 amino acids. Germline loops: CDR1 SGHDT, CDR2 YYEEEE.

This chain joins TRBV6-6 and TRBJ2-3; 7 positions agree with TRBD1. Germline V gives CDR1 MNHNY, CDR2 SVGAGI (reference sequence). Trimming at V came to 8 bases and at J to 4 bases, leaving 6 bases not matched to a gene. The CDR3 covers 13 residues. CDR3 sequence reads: CASLQQGADTQYF. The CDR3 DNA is TGTGCCAGCCTACAGCAGGGGGCAGATACGCAGTATTTT.

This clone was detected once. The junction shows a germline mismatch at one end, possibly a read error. CDR3 coding DNA: TGTGCCTGGAACCGAGACCGGGGAAGCACCATATATTTT. Its protein is CAWNRDRGSTIYF. The chain recombines TRBV30 with TRBJ1-3; no clear D gene. Looked up from germline, CDR1 is GTSNPN and CDR2 is SVGIG (reference sequence). The CDR3 spans 13 residues.

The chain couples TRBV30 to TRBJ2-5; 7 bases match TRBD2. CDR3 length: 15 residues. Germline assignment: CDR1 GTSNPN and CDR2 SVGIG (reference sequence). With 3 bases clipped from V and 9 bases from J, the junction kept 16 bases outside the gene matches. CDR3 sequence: CAWSSGAGPAWAQYF. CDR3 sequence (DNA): TGTGCCTGGAGCTCAGGAGCGGGGCCCGCGTGGGCCCAGTACTTC.

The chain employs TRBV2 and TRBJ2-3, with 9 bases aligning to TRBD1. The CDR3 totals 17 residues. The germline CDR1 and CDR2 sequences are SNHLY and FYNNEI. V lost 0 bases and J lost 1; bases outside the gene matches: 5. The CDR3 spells CASSEAPQGAGTDTQYF. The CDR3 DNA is TGTGCCAGCAGTGAAGCCCCACAGGGGGCGGGCACAGATACGCAGTATTTT.

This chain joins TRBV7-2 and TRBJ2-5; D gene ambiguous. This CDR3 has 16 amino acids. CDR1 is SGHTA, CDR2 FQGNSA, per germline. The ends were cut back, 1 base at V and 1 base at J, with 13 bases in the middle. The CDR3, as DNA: TGTGCCAGCAGCTTAGTCGGCTCCGGGTTCCAAGAGACCCAGTACTTC. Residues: CASSLVGSGFQETQYF.

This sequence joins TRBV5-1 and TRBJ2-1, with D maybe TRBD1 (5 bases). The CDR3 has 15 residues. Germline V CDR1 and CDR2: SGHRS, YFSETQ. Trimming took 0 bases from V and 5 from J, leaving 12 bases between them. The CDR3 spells CASSLDVGANNEQFF. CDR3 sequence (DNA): TGCGCCAGCAGCTTGGACGTAGGGGCGAACAATGAGCAGTTCTTC.